The entry below gives a single T cell receptor beta chain sequence along with its context. What this receptor recognizes is not known. Nothing much larger sits one base from this clone, and base qualities are not available. Whole blood was collected in K2EDTA tubes by collaborating institutions according to the institutions' own protocols. For TCRbeta analysis, collaborator samples were shipped as frozen whole blood, as isolated PBMCs, or as DNA extracted from either sample type. V is shortened by 7 bases, J by 5 bases, and the region joining them spans 18 bases. CDR3 length: 15 amino acids, cysteine to phenylalanine. The sequence is cut down to CDR3 DNA, 45 bases in frame from base 1. The germline V gene (reference sequence) gives CDR1 as LNHDA and CDR2 as SQIVND. TCRbeta CDR3 regions were amplified from genomic DNA using the immunoSEQ Assay, a bias-controlled multiplex PCR. On the study's bioinformatics: The number of nucleated cells in each sample was estimated from the amplification of reference gene primers within the assay. Sequence reads were collapsed and filtered to measure the absolute abundance of every unique TCRbeta CDR3 rearrangement. For each sample, productive Simpson clonality was calculated as the square root of Simpson's diversity index over productive rearrangements. The immuneACCESS repertoire file appears here via TCRdb, limited to in-frame rearrangements. These files lack a portion of the clones; in checked studies, under half of the deficit traces to unresolved V genes, and the cause of the others is not known. The DNA gave D and trimming, while V, J and clone size come from that table. Recorded for this sample are roughly 100,000 clones; 70% to 90% of them occurred a single time. Of the sample, around 3.1% is held by the ten largest clones.

This entry belongs to a study of blood T cell repertoires in COVID-19 (dated by TCRdb to between 2020 and 2021). Regarding the study in general: Collaborator samples came from the United States, Italy and Spain and covered acute and convalescent phases of COVID-19. Samples were obtained from the ongoing ImmuneRACE study (first 160 participants) and from over 1,000 subjects provided by 6 global collaborators. Subjects who had been exposed to COVID-19, were actively infected with it, or had recovered from it provided the deeply sampled blood TCRbeta repertoires that made up the dataset. Where available, HLA class I and class II types were obtained from metadata supplied by the sample provider rather than from assay-based typing. Nearly every sample came with metadata listing a de-identified subject ID, COVID-19 status, age in years and sex. The material from the prospective study consisted of cDNA or gDNA derived from T cells, B-cell-depleted T cells, or PBMCs. The repertoires were released in a freely available public database intended as a resource for research on the immune response to SARS-CoV-2. Beyond this particular receptor, the publication reports: The quantity of clinical and demographic metadata differed by source and by participant and was supplied without curation.

This sequence uses TRBV19 and TRBJ1-5; the D gene is not confidently resolved. Sequencing was done on a sample of peripheral blood. This TCR derives from a man in his fifties in a cohort sampled during active COVID-19. The nucleotide sequence reads as follows: TGTGCCAGTAACCGGGATCTAGGGAGGGATCAGCCCCAGCATTTT. This sequence encodes CASNRDLGRDQPQHF.